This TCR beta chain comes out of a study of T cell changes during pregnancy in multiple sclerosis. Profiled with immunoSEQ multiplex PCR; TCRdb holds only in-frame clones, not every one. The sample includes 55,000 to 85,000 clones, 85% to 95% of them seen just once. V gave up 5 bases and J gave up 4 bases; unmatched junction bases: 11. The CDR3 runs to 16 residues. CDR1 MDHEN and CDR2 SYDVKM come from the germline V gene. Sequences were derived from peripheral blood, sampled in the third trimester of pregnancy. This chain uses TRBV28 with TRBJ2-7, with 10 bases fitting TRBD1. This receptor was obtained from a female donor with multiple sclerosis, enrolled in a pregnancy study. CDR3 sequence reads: CASSPPPGQGWYEQYF. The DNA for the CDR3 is TGTGCCAGCAGTCCACCACCGGGACAGGGGTGGTACGAGCAGTACTTC.